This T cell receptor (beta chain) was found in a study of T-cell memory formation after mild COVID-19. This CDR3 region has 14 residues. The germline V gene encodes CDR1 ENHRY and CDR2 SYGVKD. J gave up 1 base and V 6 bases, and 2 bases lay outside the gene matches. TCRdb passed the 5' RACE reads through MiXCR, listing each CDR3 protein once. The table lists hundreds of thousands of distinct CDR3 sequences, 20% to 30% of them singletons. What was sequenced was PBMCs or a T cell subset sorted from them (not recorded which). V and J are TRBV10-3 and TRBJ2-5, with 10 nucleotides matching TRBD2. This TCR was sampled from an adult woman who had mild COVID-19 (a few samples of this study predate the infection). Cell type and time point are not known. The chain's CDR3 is CAISGTSVQETQYF. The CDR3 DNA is TGTGCCATCAGCGGGACTAGCGTCCAAGAGACCCAGTACTTC.